A single sample gave rise to the 17 T cell receptor beta chains below, sequenced in a study of OX40 agonist ivuxolimab in advanced cancers. The repertoire was sequenced with immunoSEQ multiplex PCR; TCRdb's copy has only in-frame clones and lacks some. The profile covers tens of thousands of clones, with 84% appearing a single time and 0.4% to 0.5% taken by the ten largest. The specimen was CD4+ or CD8+ T cells sorted from blood, collected in a trial of the OX40 agonist ivuxolimab. All receptors come from an adult with an advanced solid tumor such as melanoma, head and neck, liver or kidney cancer.

This chain joins TRBV5-4 and TRBJ1-2; D might be TRBD1 (5 bases). V was trimmed by 4 bases and J by 6 bases, leaving 10 bases between them. The CDR3 runs 12 residues. The germline gives CDR1 SGHNT, CDR2 YYREEE (reference sequence). The CDR3 coding sequence is TGTGCCAGCAGCCCCGGGACGGATGGCTACACCTTC. It codes for CASSPGTDGYTF.

This chain joins TRBV10-2 and TRBJ2-3; no definite D call. Germline CDR1 WSHSY, CDR2 SAAADI. The length of the CDR3 is 11 residues. V dropped 5 bases and J dropped 2 bases, with 2 bases sitting between them. The CDR3 DNA reads as TGCGCCAGCAGTATCACAGATACGCAGTATTTT. It encodes CASSITDTQYF.

This clone came up once. Since the CDR3 does not end with the conserved phenylalanine or tryptophan, this likely comes from a read error. This chain joins TRBV28 and TRBJ2-7, with no clear D. The CDR3 spans 11 residues. Germline lookup yields CDR1 MDHEN and CDR2 SYDVKM. Trimming removed 6 bases at V and 3 bases at J, with 6 bases between. The CDR3 nucleotides read TGTGCCAGCAGCGACCTCTACGAGCAGTACGGC. Its protein is CASSDLYEQYG.

The chain carries TRBV27 and TRBJ1-2; 9 positions match TRBD1. Trimming cost V 5 bases and J 4 bases; bases outside gene matches: 8. The CDR3 consists of 15 residues. Germline CDR1 MNHEY, CDR2 SMNVEV (reference sequence). The CDR3 DNA reads as TGTGCCAGCAGTCCCCGGGACAGGGCGACCTATGGCTACACCTTC. Translated, it gives CASSPRDRATYGYTF.

The gene calls are TRBV27 and TRBJ2-2; D not resolved. The CDR3 length is 16 residues. V lost 6 bases, J lost 2 bases, and 16 bases lay in between. CDR1 is MNHEY, CDR2 SMNVEV, per germline (reference sequence). Here the CDR3 reads CASSPSRLTNTGELFF. The CDR3 coding sequence is TGTGCCAGCAGCCCCAGCCGGCTTACCAACACCGGGGAGCTGTTTTTT.

This chain links TRBV11-2 with TRBJ2-7; D unclear. V was clipped by 1 base and J by 2 bases, with 9 bases between them. Germline CDR1 SGHAT, CDR2 FQNNGV. The CDR3 has 14 residues. DNA for the CDR3: TGTGCCAGCAGCTTAGCCCCAGCCACCTACGAGCAGTACGTC. Residues: CASSLAPATYEQYV.

The chain has TRBV6-5 and TRBJ2-7; TRBD2 is a possible D gene (6 bases). Germline V gene data show CDR1 as MNHEY and CDR2 as SVGAGI. The CDR3 has 13 residues. Deletions cut 6 bases from V and 3 bases from J, with 12 bases between. This CDR3 is CASRRGAGYEQYV. In DNA, the CDR3 is TGTGCCAGCAGACGCGGAGCGGGCTACGAGCAGTACGTC.

The chain combines TRBV28 with TRBJ2-1, with D maybe TRBD2 (5 bases). The CDR3 is 11 amino acids. From germline, CDR1 is MDHEN and CDR2 SYDVKM. The V end was cut by 8 bases, the J end by 6 bases, with 8 bases between. DNA for the CDR3: TGTGCCAGCGCCCGGGGCAATGAGCAGTTCTTC. Translated: CASARGNEQFF.

The chain employs TRBV2 and TRBJ2-3, with 8 bases lining up with TRBD2. This CDR3 is 14 amino acids long. CDR1 is SNHLY and CDR2 is FYNNEI in the germline V gene. V shed 7 bases, J shed 0 bases, and the junction held 3 bases outside the gene matches. The CDR3 here is CASTASGSTDTQYF. The CDR3 DNA reads as TGTGCCAGCACCGCTAGCGGGAGCACAGATACGCAGTATTTT.

This chain uses TRBV28 with TRBJ2-1; TRBD1 matches 7 bases. In germline, CDR1 is MDHEN, CDR2 SYDVKM. CDR3 length equals 14 residues. V lost 6 bases and J lost 4; bases outside the gene matches: 6. CDR3 bases: TGTGCCAGCAGATCCGGGACAGCATACAATGAGCAGTTCTTC. Its protein product is CASRSGTAYNEQFF.

V usage is TRBV28 and J usage is TRBJ2-1; maybe TRBD2 (6 bases). Germline CDR1 is MDHEN and CDR2 is SYDVKM. The CDR3 has 12 amino acids. V was cut by 4 bases and J by 8 bases, with 9 bases left in between. The CDR3 bases are TGTGCCAGCAGTTCGGGGGTCCATGAGCAGTTCTTC. Protein sequence: CASSSGVHEQFF. Variable domain in full (rest from reference TRBV28 and TRBJ2-1): DVKVTQSSRYLVKRTGEKVFLECVQDMDHENMFWYRQDPGLGLRLIYFSYDVKMKEKGDIPEGYSVSREKKERFSLILESASTNQTSMYLCASSSGVHEQFFGPGTRLTVL.

Concerning this clone: Mismatch with germline at one junction end may stem from a read error. The rearrangement uses TRBV28 and TRBJ2-2; 8 nucleotides agree with TRBD2. The CDR3 runs to 17 residues. Per germline, CDR1 MDHEN and CDR2 SYDVKM. CDR3 sequence: CASTPASGSPKTGELFF. The DNA for the CDR3 is TGTGCCAGCACCCCCGCCAGCGGGAGTCCGAAAACCGGGGAGCTGTTTTTT.

This clone showed up just a few times. The rearrangement joins TRBV25-1 to TRBJ1-1, with D uncertain. This CDR3 region has 14 residues. Germline V CDR1 and CDR2: MGHDK, SYGVNS. V lost 5 bases and J 10 bases, leaving 20 bases between the germline ends. The CDR3 here is CASSRGIGPEGAFF. DNA of the CDR3: TGTGCCAGCAGTCGAGGCATAGGGCCTGAAGGAGCTTTCTTT.

J is TRBJ2-7 and V is TRBV6-5; D may be TRBD1 (5 bases). The CDR3 runs 13 residues. The germline V gene encodes CDR1 MNHEY and CDR2 SVGAGI. Trimming left V 4 bases short and J 0 bases short, with 7 bases between. This chain's CDR3 is CASSLGVSYEQYV. CDR3 sequence (DNA): TGTGCCAGCAGTTTAGGGGTCTCCTACGAGCAGTACGTC.

The chain uses TRBV5-4 and TRBJ2-3; 11 bases agree with TRBD2. The CDR3 contains 17 residues. CDR1 is SGHNT, CDR2 YYREEE, per germline (reference sequence). V was pared by 4 bases and J by 2 bases, with 9 bases of the junction left unmatched. Here the CDR3 DNA reads TGTGCCAGCAGCGAACGACTAGCGGGGCCCCCCACAGATACGCAGTATTTT. As protein: CASSERLAGPPTDTQYF.

This rearrangement joins TRBV6-5 to TRBJ2-1; D may correspond to TRBD1 or TRBD2 (6 bases each). Trimming shortened V by 0 bases and J by 10 bases, and 16 bases separated the two germline ends. This CDR3 comprises 15 residues. From germline, CDR1 is MNHEY and CDR2 SVGAGI. The CDR3 coding sequence is TGTGCCAGCAGTTACTCGTCGGGGGCTCTTGGGGAGCAGTTCTTC. As protein: CASSYSSGALGEQFF.

The gene calls are TRBV9 and TRBJ1-4; D unresolved. V was pared by 0 bases and J by 0 bases, with 9 bases between. CDR1 is SGDLS and CDR2 is YYNGEE in the germline V gene. The CDR3 is 16 amino acids. In DNA, the CDR3 is TGTGCCAGCAGCGTAGGAGGGCACTCAACTAATGAAAAACTGTTTTTT. Protein: CASSVGGHSTNEKLFF.